This record covers a single T cell receptor beta chain. In the study's own analysis: The authors estimated nucleated cell counts from reference gene primer amplification. The repertoire was sequenced with immunoSEQ multiplex PCR; TCRdb's copy has only in-frame clones and lacks some. The DNA was the basis for D and trimming; V, J and clone size are from that table. The sample holds about 64,000 clones, about nine tenths seen once. The data derive from a study of blood T cell repertoires in COVID-19. Background on the study: Both acute and convalescent COVID-19 samples were obtained from the United States, Italy and Spain. Nucleic acid was either cDNA or gDNA, and it came from T cells, B-cell-depleted T cells, or PBMCs.

The length of the CDR3 is 14 residues. Per the germline V gene, CDR1 is MDHEN and CDR2 is SYDVKM. Trimming pared 3 bases from V and 0 bases from J, leaving 9 bases between. The sequence was collected from a human donor in a cohort sampled during active COVID-19. Sequenced: peripheral blood. The V and J genes are TRBV28 and TRBJ2-7; D remains unclear. CDR3 nucleotide sequence: TGTGCCAGCAGTTTTGAGATTGGCTCCTACGAGCAGTACTTC. This codes for CASSFEIGSYEQYF. Full variable domain (remainder filled in from reference TRBV28 and TRBJ2-7): DVKVTQSSRYLVKRTGEKVFLECVQDMDHENMFWYRQDPGLGLRLIYFSYDVKMKEKGDIPEGYSVSREKKERFSLILESASTNQTSMYLCASSFEIGSYEQYFGPGTRLTVT.